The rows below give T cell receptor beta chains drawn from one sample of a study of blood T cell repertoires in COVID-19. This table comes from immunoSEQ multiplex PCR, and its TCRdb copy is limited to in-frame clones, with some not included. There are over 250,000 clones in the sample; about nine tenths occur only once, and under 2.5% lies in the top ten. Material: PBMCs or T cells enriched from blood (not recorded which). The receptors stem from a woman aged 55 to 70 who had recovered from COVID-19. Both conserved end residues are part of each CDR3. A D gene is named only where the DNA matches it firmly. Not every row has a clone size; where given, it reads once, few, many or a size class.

CDR3: CASSPGQGLEDEQFF
DNA: TGTGCCAGTAGTCCTGGACAGGGGCTTGAGGATGAGCAGTTCTTC
D: TRBD1
J: TRBJ2-1
V: TRBV19
size: -

CDR3: CASSLRLGETQYF
DNA: TGTGCCAGCAGTCTCCGACTGGGAGAGACCCAGTACTTC
D: -
J: TRBJ2-5
V: TRBV6-4
size: -

CDR3: CASSSFLALSYNEQFF
DNA: TGCGCCAGCAGCTCATTCCTAGCGCTCTCCTACAATGAGCAGTTCTTC
D: -
J: TRBJ2-1
V: TRBV5-1
size: -

CDR3: CAPNGPQHF
DNA: TGTGCCCCTAACGGGCCCCAGCATTTT
D: -
J: TRBJ1-5
V: TRBV9
size: -

CDR3: CASSSTGGLRADTQYF
DNA: TGCGCCAGCAGCTCGACAGGGGGCCTTAGGGCAGATACGCAGTATTTT
D: TRBD1
J: TRBJ2-3
V: TRBV5-1
size: -

CDR3: CASSPTGSSYNEQFF
DNA: TGTGCCAGCAGTCCTACTGGGAGCTCCTACAATGAGCAGTTCTTC
D: -
J: TRBJ2-1
V: TRBV27
size: few

CDR3: CAWSIGGNYGYTF
DNA: TGTGCCTGGAGTATCGGCGGCAACTATGGCTACACCTTC
D: -
J: TRBJ1-2
V: TRBV30
size: -

CDR3: CATRPAGSTDTQYF
DNA: TGTGCCACTAGGCCAGCGGGAAGCACAGATACGCAGTATTTT
D: TRBD2
J: TRBJ2-3
V: TRBV19
size: -

CDR3: CSAHGGYGYTF
DNA: TGCAGTGCTCACGGCGGCTATGGCTACACCTTC
D: -
J: TRBJ1-2
V: TRBV20-1
size: few

CDR3: CASSLYRGNTGELFF
DNA: TGTGCCAGCAGCTTATACAGGGGAAACACCGGGGAGCTGTTTTTT
D: TRBD1
J: TRBJ2-2
V: TRBV7-8
size: -

CDR3: CASSSLRGNEKLFF
DNA: TGTGCCAGCAGCTCCCTGCGGGGGAATGAAAAACTGTTTTTT
D: -
J: TRBJ1-4
V: TRBV11-2
size: -

CDR3: CASSVGGQGIEQYF
DNA: TGTGCCAGCAGCGTAGGGGGACAGGGGATCGAGCAGTACTTC
D: TRBD1
J: TRBJ2-7
V: TRBV9
size: -